These 26 T cell receptor beta chains share one sample of origin, sequenced in a study of identical twins. One entry per CDR3 protein, called by TCRdb with MiXCR from the 5' RACE reads. The sample consists of hundreds of thousands of distinct CDR3 sequences, about 12% of them appearing once. These same records also appear under a second study, on yellow fever vaccine responses in identical twins.

The sample comprised PBMCs. The receptor set was obtained from a woman between 18 and 29 years old in good health.

CDR3 coding DNA: TGTGCCAGCAGTTCAAGACTAGGAAGCACAGATACGCAGTATTTT. Its protein is CASSSRLGSTDTQYF. The chain employs TRBV28 and TRBJ2-3, with D maybe TRBD2 (6 bases). The CDR3 is 15 residues long. Trimming left V 4 bases short and J 0 bases short, with 11 bases between. Germline V CDR1 and CDR2: MDHEN, SYDVKM.

This clonotype turned up a few times. The J gene is TRBJ1-5, the V gene TRBV20-1; D is unresolved. The CDR3 covers 14 residues. The V and J ends lost 7 bases and 4 bases respectively, with 17 bases between them. Germline loops: CDR1 DFQATT, CDR2 SNEGSKA (reference sequence). The CDR3 is CSVLYGTANQPQHF. The CDR3 nucleotides are TGCAGTGTCCTTTATGGCACAGCTAATCAGCCCCAGCATTTT.

The CDR3 DNA follows: TGCAGTGCTAGAAATCCCCGGGAGGACGGGGGGTATGCAGATACGCAGTATTTT. This sequence encodes CSARNPREDGGYADTQYF. The J gene is TRBJ2-3, the V gene TRBV20-1, with TRBD2 identical over 7 bases. Germline trimming cut 2 bases from V and 4 bases from J; bases unmatched to any gene: 18. The germline V gene has CDR1 DFQATT and CDR2 SNEGSKA (reference sequence). CDR3 length equals 18 residues.

This clonotype was detected a few times. This chain uses TRBV20-1 with TRBJ2-1, with 13 bases identical to TRBD2. This CDR3 contains 14 residues. Germline loops: CDR1 DFQATT, CDR2 SNEGSKA (reference sequence). V was clipped by 2 bases and J by 9 bases; unmatched bases: 4. The CDR3 protein is CSARWTSGRVEQFF. The CDR3 region has the DNA TGCAGTGCTAGATGGACTAGCGGGAGAGTTGAGCAGTTCTTC.

Only a few counts were recorded for this clonotype. The chain joins TRBV27 to TRBJ2-2; 7 bases align to TRBD2. The CDR3 has 16 residues. Per the germline V gene, CDR1 is MNHEY and CDR2 is SMNVEV (reference sequence). V trimming: 7 bases; J trimming: 4 bases; junction bases outside the gene matches: 12. The CDR3 sequence: CASTPWGGGSTGELFF. CDR3 sequence (DNA): TGTGCCAGCACCCCGTGGGGGGGAGGGAGCACCGGGGAGCTGTTTTTT.

The sample holds a few counts of this clonotype. The chain joins TRBV7-6 to TRBJ2-7; perhaps D is TRBD1 or TRBD2 (6 bases each). V gave up 5 bases and J gave up 5 bases, with 19 bases separating them. CDR3 size: 15 residues. CDR1 is SGHVS, CDR2 FNYEAQ, per germline. CDR3 nucleotides: TGTGCCAGCAGCAAGACACGACCGGAGGGGGACGAGCAGTACTTC. As protein: CASSKTRPEGDEQYF.

This clonotype was seen ten or more times. The V call is TRBV15, the J call TRBJ1-4, with D uncertain. Germline loops: CDR1 LNHNV, CDR2 YYDKDF (reference sequence). Deletions cut 0 bases from V and 5 bases from J, with 4 bases between. The CDR3 consists of 13 residues. The CDR3 region is CATSRDLNEKLFF. The CDR3, as DNA: TGTGCCACCAGCAGAGATTTAAATGAAAAACTGTTTTTT.

The V gene is TRBV27, the J gene TRBJ2-3, with 7 bases that match TRBD2. CDR1 and CDR2 (germline): MNHEY, SMNVEV (reference sequence). Losses at the gene ends were 2 bases for V and 0 bases for J; bases not matched to a gene: 5. This CDR3 is built from 16 residues. As DNA, the CDR3 is TGTGCCAGCAGTTTAAGGAGCGGGATTAGCACAGATACGCAGTATTTT. This encodes CASSLRSGISTDTQYF.

This clonotype has just a few counts. This chain connects TRBV7-2 to TRBJ2-7; D is undetermined. Germline V gene lookup returns CDR1 SGHTA and CDR2 FQGNSA. V lost 5 bases, J lost 3 bases, and 14 bases lay in between. CDR3 length equals 14 residues. This chain's CDR3 is CASSPKMGSYEQYF. The DNA of the CDR3 is TGTGCCAGCAGCCCCAAGATGGGCAGCTACGAGCAGTACTTC.

The V call is TRBV10-1, the J call TRBJ2-7, with 8 bases fitting TRBD2. V was clipped by 8 bases and J by 0 bases; unmatched bases: 3. This CDR3 is built from 13 residues. Germline V gives CDR1 WNHNN, CDR2 SYGVQD (reference sequence). The CDR3 sequence: CASAAGDSYEQYF. The CDR3 DNA sequence: TGCGCCAGCGCAGCGGGAGACTCCTACGAGCAGTACTTC.

This clonotype was picked up a small number of times. The gene calls are TRBV3-1 and TRBJ2-3; 7 nucleotides align to TRBD2. Germline CDR1 LGHDT, CDR2 YNNKEL (reference sequence). After removal of 2 bases from V and 5 bases from J, the junction contained 4 bases not matched to a gene. CDR3 size: 14 residues. CDR3 region: CASSQQRGRDTQYF. The CDR3 DNA is TGTGCCAGCAGCCAACAGCGGGGTAGAGATACGCAGTATTTT.

The chain links TRBV4-1 to TRBJ1-5; unclear D gene. Deletions cut 0 bases from V and 7 bases from J, with 7 bases between. CDR1 MGHRA and CDR2 YSYEKL come from the germline V gene. The CDR3 is 13 amino acids. CDR3 sequence reads: CASSQEGRQPQHF. For the CDR3, the DNA is TGCGCCAGCAGCCAAGAAGGGAGGCAGCCCCAGCATTTT.

This clonotype has just a few counts. V and J are TRBV29-1 and TRBJ2-1; 8 bases line up with TRBD1. The J segment lost 1 base and the V segment lost 2 bases, leaving 4 bases of the junction unmatched. The CDR3 has 15 amino acids. CDR1 is SQVTM, CDR2 ANQGSEA, per germline. The CDR3 spells CSVEPDRVSYNEQFF. The DNA of the CDR3 is TGCAGCGTTGAACCGGACAGGGTGTCCTACAATGAGCAGTTCTTC.

The genes are TRBV20-1 and TRBJ2-3; 13 bases fit TRBD2. This CDR3 region has 16 residues. The J segment lost 3 bases and the V segment lost 6 bases, leaving 9 bases of the junction unmatched. Germline V gene data show CDR1 as DFQATT and CDR2 as SNEGSKA (reference sequence). CDR3 sequence (DNA): TGCAGTGCAACGTGGACTAGCGGGGGTATTACAGATACGCAGTATTTT. This codes for CSATWTSGGITDTQYF.

The V and J genes are TRBV5-6 and TRBJ1-2; D unresolved. The CDR3 totals 13 residues. V was pared by 1 base and J by 8 bases, with 12 bases between. The germline V gene encodes CDR1 SGHDT and CDR2 YYEEEE. The chain's CDR3 is CASSLSGSRGYTF. In nucleotides, the CDR3 is TGTGCCAGCAGCTTGTCTGGTTCCCGCGGCTACACCTTC.

This clonotype has at least ten counts. The rearrangement uses TRBV9 and TRBJ2-3; a possible D gene is TRBD1 (6 bases). V was pared by 5 bases and J by 0 bases, with 13 bases between. This CDR3 region has 15 residues. Germline CDR1 and CDR2: SGDLS and YYNGEE. The DNA for the CDR3 is TGTGCCAGCAGAGAAGGGGGAGTTAGCACAGATACGCAGTATTTT. Protein: CASREGGVSTDTQYF.

The chain recombines TRBV11-1 with TRBJ2-3; no firm D call. Deletions cut 1 base from V and 0 bases from J, with 11 bases between. Germline V gene lookup returns CDR1 SGHAT and CDR2 FQDESV (reference sequence). The length of the CDR3 is 16 residues. The CDR3 sequence: CASSLGYAGSTDTQYF. The CDR3 DNA reads TGTGCCAGCAGCTTAGGCTATGCAGGTAGCACAGATACGCAGTATTTT.

This rearrangement joins TRBV12-3 or TRBV12-4 to TRBJ1-3; possibly TRBD1 for D (5 bases). The CDR3 has 14 amino acids. V was shortened by 7 bases and J by 0 bases, with 10 bases between the two germline ends. This CDR3 is CASKGRPSGNTIYF. DNA for the CDR3: TGTGCCAGCAAGGGGCGACCCTCTGGAAACACCATATATTTT.

This clonotype was seen many times. The V call is TRBV4-1, the J call TRBJ1-2; D call uncertain. Trimming left V 2 bases short and J 4 bases short, with 8 bases between. This CDR3 region has 13 residues. The germline CDR1 and CDR2 sequences are MGHRA and YSYEKL. The CDR3 region is CASSQRATYGYTF. The CDR3 region has the DNA TGCGCCAGCAGCCAACGGGCCACCTATGGCTACACCTTC.

The rearrangement links TRBV5-1 to TRBJ1-4; a weak D match, TRBD1 (5 bases). This CDR3 contains 13 residues. Germline V gene data show CDR1 as SGHRS and CDR2 as YFSETQ. Trimming left V 2 bases short and J 8 bases short, with 10 bases between. The CDR3 region is CASSFQGSEKLFF. In DNA form, the CDR3 reads TGCGCCAGCAGCTTTCAGGGCTCCGAAAAACTGTTTTTT.

This clonotype was counted a few times. This chain links TRBV28 with TRBJ1-3; 7 nucleotides line up with TRBD1. This CDR3 region has 15 residues. Trimming cost V 6 bases and J 3 bases; bases outside gene matches: 8. CDR1 MDHEN and CDR2 SYDVKM come from the germline V gene. CDR3: CASRTTGVGGNTIYF. CDR3 nucleotides: TGTGCCAGCAGAACAACAGGGGTTGGTGGAAACACCATATATTTT.

The chain combines TRBV29-1 with TRBJ2-7; the match to TRBD1 covers 9 bases. The V gene's germline CDR1 is SQVTM and CDR2 ANQGSEA. V was pared by 4 bases and J by 4 bases, with 11 bases of the junction left unmatched. This CDR3 has 15 amino acids. CDR3 sequence reads: CSVALADRGGYEQYF. CDR3 sequence (DNA): TGCAGCGTTGCCCTCGCGGACAGGGGTGGATACGAGCAGTACTTC.

The V call is TRBV6-1, the J call TRBJ2-3; a possible D gene is TRBD2 (6 bases). The CDR3 has 15 amino acids. V dropped 10 bases and J dropped 2 bases, with 19 bases sitting between them. Looked up from germline, CDR1 is MNHNS and CDR2 is SASEGT. The CDR3 loop reads CATRWAGTDTDTQYF. Here the CDR3 DNA reads TGTGCCACTCGCTGGGCAGGGACTGACACAGATACGCAGTATTTT.

DNA of the CDR3: TGTGCCACCAGCAGAGCCCCCACGGGGGGCGAGGGCACCGGGGAGCTGTTTTTT. The encoded protein is CATSRAPTGGEGTGELFF. The chain carries TRBV15 and TRBJ2-2; perhaps TRBD2 as D (7 bases). The CDR3 covers 18 residues. CDR1 is LNHNV and CDR2 is YYDKDF in the germline V gene (reference sequence). V gave up 1 base and J gave up 4 bases, with 19 bases separating them.

In the case of this clonotype: An end of the junction differs from the germline gene, which may be a read error. This chain connects TRBV7-8 to TRBJ2-7; 7 bases are shared with TRBD2. The CDR3 covers 17 residues. CDR1 and CDR2 from the germline V gene are SGHVS and FQNEAQ. CDR3 DNA sequence: TGCGCCAGCAGCTTAAGGCTAGCGGTAGGGCTAGCCTACGAGCAGTACTTC. Translated: CASSLRLAVGLAYEQYF.

CDR3 protein: CASSPSGGSGNEQFF. The CDR3 nucleotides are TGTGCCAGCTCACCCTCCGGGGGCTCGGGCAATGAGCAGTTCTTC. V is TRBV18 and J is TRBJ2-1; D may match TRBD1 or TRBD2 (6 bases each). The CDR3 consists of 15 residues. Germline V gene sequence: CDR1 KGHSH, CDR2 LQKENI. The V end lost 3 bases, the J end lost 6 bases, and 15 bases lay between the germline ends. Supplemented by reference TRBV18 and TRBJ2-1, the full variable domain reads NAGVMQNPRHLVRRRGQEARLRCSPMKGHSHVYWYRQLPEEGLKFMVYLQKENIIDESGMPKERFSAEFPKEGPSILRIQQVVRGDSAAYFCASSPSGGSGNEQFFGPGTRLTVL.